This record concerns one T cell receptor (beta chain) sequence. What antigen it recognizes has not been identified. One base away there is no much larger clone; base qualities are not given. This sample was taken from a study of post-analysis software for immune sequencing data (dated by TCRdb to about 2015). Study-level background: The recorded disease courses included relapsing-remitting, secondary progressive and progressive-relapsing multiple sclerosis, and some patients had no subtype annotation. The patient repertoires were set against 10 or so previously published healthy control repertoires from donors whose ages ranged from about 6 to 25 years. A subset of samples was prepared in parallel using single-end sample barcoding, then pooled and co-amplified after Illumina adapter ligation. What the authors observed across the whole study: About five TRBV segments, including TRBV5-6, TRBV5-1 and TRBV20-1, were significantly more frequent in patients than controls. Compared with controls, multiple sclerosis patients had significantly lower normalized Chao1 diversity, a finding suggesting substantial peripheral T-cell clonal expansion. When samples were clustered directly using the F measure, samples prepared in the same batch co-clustered strongly, which prompted a batch-effect correction. The multiple sclerosis patient group was slightly younger than the control group.

To demonstrate the VDJtools post-analysis software, the study profiled TCR beta repertoires from the peripheral blood of 10 to 15 young patients with multiple sclerosis. The multiple sclerosis patients were children and adolescents between roughly 6 and 15 years of age. Receptors were amplified or captured by PCR. Sequencing used an Illumina HiSeq 2500. Unique molecular identifiers were incorporated into TCR beta cDNA libraries to reduce PCR and sequencing biases. Some 500,000 cDNA molecules were obtained per 1 to 10 million input T cells, so each molecule approximated one T cell. Patient libraries were prepared and sequenced with the same protocol used for the earlier healthy control dataset. Samples belonging to the same batch were prepared together, multiplexed and sequenced on a shared HiSeq lane. Turning to the authors' computational methods: MIGEC handled the raw barcoded reads, throwing out single-read molecular identifier groups before consensus assembly and CDR3 extraction. Clonotype tables were post-analysed with VDJtools, and diversity was normalized by down-sampling all datasets to the smallest sample size. To correct batch-related cross-sample contamination, repertoire overlap clustering matched CDR3 amino acid sequences but not nucleotide sequences. TCRdb redid the processing of the public reads, applying fastp at Q25 and MiXCR, and retained in-frame beta chains. Entries that share a CDR3 protein sequence are merged under the most common genes and DNA. Here the V and J calls rest on TCRdb's processing, not on the authors' analysis. The sample table contains 750,000 to 950,000 distinct CDR3 sequences; only one count was recorded for around 45% of them. Roughly 4.5% of the sample belongs to the ten largest clones.

From a lookup of the germline V gene, CDR1 and CDR2 are ENHRY and SYGVKD. V loses 0 bases at its end and J loses 5 bases; junction bases beyond the gene matches: 4. Reading from cysteine to phenylalanine, the CDR3 counts 14 amino acids. Only the CDR3 portion is preserved as DNA: 42 bases, with reading frame beginning at the first base. This sequence was found in a girl between 10 and 17 years old with multiple sclerosis. The sequencing input was blood. The chain couples TRBV10-3 to TRBJ2-7; the junction holds 7 bases that match TRBD2. The DNA sequence is TGTGCCATCAGTGAGTCCGCGGGAGAGGACGAGCAGTACTTC. This translates into CAISESAGEDEQYF.